Here is one TCR beta chain with its context. Its antigen is as yet unknown. Germline V gene sequence: CDR1 GTSNPN, CDR2 SVGIG (reference sequence). The CDR3 sequence is 12 residues long. V was trimmed by 7 bases and J by 4 bases, leaving 14 bases between them. The sample is drawn from a study of beta chain features in type 1 diabetes. Study overall: Cells sorted and examined across all samples totaled roughly 100,000,000.

Study-level points and caveats: The naive, central memory and Treg TCRB repertoires of patients appeared to be more similar to one another than those of healthy donors. Significant though moderate, a shortening of TCRB CDR3s appeared in all four CD4+ subsets of Type 1 diabetes patients.

Without exception, sorted populations had purity beyond 95%. Sequenced material consisted of expressed TCRB transcripts (all of the isolated RNA was reverse transcribed). Clones were read by immunoSEQ multiplex PCR, and TCRdb kept only the in-frame ones, dropping some. The table records about 740,000 clones, 13% of them present only once. The rearrangement uses TRBV30 and TRBJ2-7, with D tentatively TRBD1 (6 bases). Material: naive CD4+ T cells from blood. The receptor's source is a man between 18 and 29 years old with type 1 diabetes. CDR3 nucleotides: TGTGCCTCCGCGGACAGTGGGTACGAGCAGTACTTC. Its protein product is CASADSGYEQYF. The complete variable domain, with remaining parts taken from reference TRBV30 and TRBJ2-7, reads SQTIHQWPATLVQPVGSPLSLECTVEGTSNPNLYWYRQAAGRGLQLLFYSVGIGQISSEVPQNLSASRPQDRQFILSSKKLLLSDSGFYLCASADSGYEQYFGPGTRLTVT.